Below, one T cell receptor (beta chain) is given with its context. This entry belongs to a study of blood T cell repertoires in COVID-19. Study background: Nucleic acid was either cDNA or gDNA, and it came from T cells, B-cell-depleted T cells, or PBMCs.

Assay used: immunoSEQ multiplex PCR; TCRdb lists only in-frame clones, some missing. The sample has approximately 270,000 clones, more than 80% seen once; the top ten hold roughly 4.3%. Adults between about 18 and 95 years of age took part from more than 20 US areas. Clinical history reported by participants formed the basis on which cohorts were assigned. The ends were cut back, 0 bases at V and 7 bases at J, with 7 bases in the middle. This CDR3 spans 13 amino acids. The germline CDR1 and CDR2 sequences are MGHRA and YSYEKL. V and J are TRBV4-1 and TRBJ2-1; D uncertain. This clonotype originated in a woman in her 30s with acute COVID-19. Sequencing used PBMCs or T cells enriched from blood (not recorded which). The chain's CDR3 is CASSQDQINEQFF. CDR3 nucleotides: TGCGCCAGCAGCCAAGATCAGATAAATGAGCAGTTCTTC.